One and the same sample provided the 4 T cell receptor beta chains below, sequenced in a study of T cell responses to AZD1222 COVID-19 vaccine. The method was immunoSEQ multiplex PCR; TCRdb's version includes in-frame clones alone and lacks a portion of them. The sample has about 100,000 clones, more than 75% seen once. Material: peripheral blood, obtained on day 0 of MenACWY control vaccination. These receptors all come from an adult in good health.

This clone was seen many times. This chain connects TRBV6-4 to TRBJ1-4; D is ambiguous. This CDR3 region has 12 residues. Trimming took 8 bases from V and 8 from J, leaving 12 bases between them. Germline CDR1 MRHNA, CDR2 SNTAGT. For the CDR3, the DNA is TGTGCCAGCGGAGAGGTGAGCGAAAAACTGTTTTTT. It is translated as CASGEVSEKLFF.

This chain connects TRBV20-1 to TRBJ2-2, with 11 bases matching TRBD2. The CDR3 is made up of 15 amino acids. CDR1 DFQATT and CDR2 SNEGSKA come from the germline V gene (reference sequence). With 3 bases clipped from V and 0 bases from J, the junction kept 0 bases outside the gene matches. CDR3 coding DNA: TGCAGTGCTAGTAGCGGGAGGGCGAACACCGGGGAGCTGTTTTTT. This codes for CSASSGRANTGELFF.

This clone came up once. The V and J genes are TRBV7-2 and TRBJ1-6; TRBD1 might be the D (5 bases). Germline CDR1 and CDR2: SGHTA and FQGNSA. Trimming took 5 bases from V and 10 from J, leaving 12 bases between them. There are 13 residues in the CDR3. CDR3: CASSVTVLSPLHF. CDR3 DNA: TGTGCCAGCAGCGTGACAGTACTCTCACCCCTCCACTTT.

The chain carries TRBV27 and TRBJ1-1; 8 bases are shared with TRBD1. The germline V gene has CDR1 MNHEY and CDR2 SMNVEV (reference sequence). V lost 2 bases to trimming and J lost 0 bases; unmatched junction nucleotides: 11. The CDR3 length is 18 residues. CDR3 protein: CASSLKGRGRFMNTEAFF. In nucleotides, the CDR3 is TGTGCCAGCAGTTTAAAAGGCAGGGGGCGATTCATGAACACTGAAGCTTTCTTT.